This T cell receptor beta chain was identified during a study of a mutant IDH1 vaccine in newly diagnosed glioma. Sequenced by immunoSEQ multiplex PCR; TCRdb stores in-frame clones only, minus some. The sample records 30,000 to 40,000 clones, 65% to 85% being singletons. A word on this clone: Its target is not known.

Time point specified: week 11, during vaccination. In the vaccine, a single dose held 300 ug of the mutant IDH1 20-mer peptide, along with topical imiquimod. This clonotype originated in a man aged 40-50 years with glioma. This material consisted of PBMCs, taken from a glioma patient whose treatment included an IDH1 peptide vaccine.

The DNA for the CDR3 is TGTGCCAGCAGTTTAAACTTCCGGAAAGAAGCTTTCTTT. Translation gives CASSLNFRKEAFF. The gene calls are TRBV27 and TRBJ1-1; D call uncertain. V lost 2 bases to trimming and J lost 8 bases, with 12 bases between them. There are 13 residues in the CDR3. Germline CDR1 and CDR2: MNHEY and SMNVEV (reference sequence).